This T cell receptor (beta chain) was retrieved from a study of PD-L1 blockade in urothelial cancer. Documented time point: pretreatment peripheral blood. Data came from immunoSEQ multiplex PCR; TCRdb stores just in-frame clones and leaves some out. The profile shows some 63,000 clones, roughly 81% of them singletons. V was trimmed by 5 bases and J by 4 bases, leaving 17 bases between them. The CDR3 covers 15 residues. Germline V gene lookup returns CDR1 SEHNR and CDR2 FQNEAQ (reference sequence). This sequence originates from a man in his 70s with urothelial cancer. The chain has TRBV7-9 and TRBJ1-2; possible D gene TRBD1, 6 bases. This specimen was PBMCs, taken around atezolizumab (anti-PD-L1) treatment. The CDR3 nucleotides are TGTGCCAGCAGCCCTCCCGGGGGGCGAGGCTATGGCTACACCTTC. It encodes CASSPPGGRGYGYTF.